One sample yielded the 32 T cell receptor beta chains listed below, sequenced in a study of blood T cell repertoires in COVID-19. The repertoire was sequenced with immunoSEQ multiplex PCR; TCRdb's copy has only in-frame clones and lacks some. The repertoire holds 300,000 to 400,000 clones, about 87% seen once, with 1.5% to 2% in the top ten. The sample comprised peripheral blood. The receptors shown here come from a woman between 25 and 40 years old with COVID-19, enrolled during active disease.

The V gene is TRBV5-1, the J gene TRBJ1-1; a weak D match, TRBD1 (5 bases). The CDR3 is 14 residues long. Germline V gives CDR1 SGHRS, CDR2 YFSETQ. V was trimmed by 7 bases and J by 4 bases, leaving 17 bases between them. The CDR3 loop reads CASRKTALPTEAFF. In DNA, the CDR3 is TGCGCCAGCCGTAAGACAGCCCTTCCCACTGAAGCTTTCTTT.

The chain employs TRBV7-9 and TRBJ1-5; D might be TRBD1 (5 bases). Germline V gene sequence: CDR1 SEHNR, CDR2 FQNEAQ (reference sequence). V lost 4 bases and J 4 bases, leaving 14 bases between the germline ends. CDR3 size: 15 residues. This CDR3 is CASSSLDSPNQPQHF. CDR3 nucleotides: TGTGCCAGCAGCTCCCTTGACAGTCCGAATCAGCCCCAGCATTTT.

This chain joins TRBV7-9 and TRBJ2-5; 8 bases fit TRBD1. V trimming: 5 bases; J trimming: 1 base; junction bases outside the gene matches: 3. There are 14 residues in the CDR3. The V gene's germline CDR1 is SEHNR and CDR2 FQNEAQ (reference sequence). This CDR3 reads CASSRTGIQETQYF. In nucleotides, the CDR3 is TGTGCCAGCAGCCGGACAGGGATCCAAGAGACCCAGTACTTC.

This clone was picked up one time. This chain connects TRBV4-1 to TRBJ1-2; D remains ambiguous. Germline-derived CDR1 and CDR2 are MGHRA and YSYEKL. CDR3 size: 15 residues. V lost 0 bases to trimming and J lost 4 bases, with 12 bases between them. The DNA of the CDR3 is TGCGCCAGCAGCCAAGAAGGCGGGAGGCTCTATGGCTACACCTTC. Translated: CASSQEGGRLYGYTF.

This clone was seen only a few times. The gene calls are TRBV20-1 and TRBJ2-5; 9 positions agree with TRBD1. Looked up from germline, CDR1 is DFQATT and CDR2 is SNEGSKA (reference sequence). The V gene end was trimmed by 5 bases and the J gene end by 10 bases; junction bases not matched to a gene: 5. The length of the CDR3 is 11 residues. Written as DNA, the CDR3 is TGCAGTGCTGGGACAGGGAACGGCCAGTACTTC. It codes for CSAGTGNGQYF.

This chain uses TRBV5-4 with TRBJ1-2, with 10 positions matching TRBD1. The CDR3 is 14 amino acids. Germline V lookup: CDR1 SGHNT, CDR2 YYREEE (reference sequence). V trimming: 4 bases; J trimming: 4 bases; junction bases outside the gene matches: 4. CDR3 nucleotides: TGTGCCAGCAGCCGGGACAGGGGAAGCTATGGCTACACCTTC. As protein: CASSRDRGSYGYTF.

The chain carries TRBV19 and TRBJ1-4, with D maybe TRBD1 (6 bases). Trimming left V 7 bases short and J 0 bases short, with 9 bases between. This CDR3 is built from 14 residues. From germline, CDR1 is LNHDA and CDR2 SQIVND (reference sequence). CDR3: CASNRAPTNEKLFF. For the CDR3, the DNA is TGTGCCAGTAACAGGGCACCAACTAATGAAAAACTGTTTTTT. The complete variable domain, with remaining parts taken from reference TRBV19 and TRBJ1-4, reads DGGITQSPKYLFRKEGQNVTLSCEQNLNHDAMYWYRQDPGQGLRLIYYSQIVNDFQKGDIAEGYSVSREKKESFPLTVTSAQKNPTAFYLCASNRAPTNEKLFFGSGTQLSVL.

This chain links TRBV27 with TRBJ2-2; weak D call: TRBD2 (6 bases). The V gene's germline CDR1 is MNHEY and CDR2 SMNVEV (reference sequence). The CDR3 sequence is 13 residues long. V lost 7 bases and J lost 6, with 12 bases in between. The CDR3 here is CASKPGGAGELFF. The CDR3 DNA reads TGTGCCAGCAAACCCGGGGGTGCCGGGGAGCTGTTTTTT.

V is TRBV7-8 and J is TRBJ2-5; 7 bases map to TRBD2. With V trimmed by 6 bases and J by 5 bases, 9 bases remained unmatched. There are 14 residues in the CDR3. The germline V gene encodes CDR1 SGHVS and CDR2 FQNEAQ. The CDR3, as DNA: TGTGCCAGCAGAAAAAGGGCGGGGGAGGAGACCCAGTACTTC. Residues: CASRKRAGEETQYF.

This chain links TRBV4-2 with TRBJ1-1; TRBD1 agrees at 8 bases. V shed 5 bases and J 5 bases; nucleotides not matched to a gene: 13. Per the germline V gene, CDR1 is LGHNA and CDR2 is YNFKEQ. This CDR3 comprises 16 residues. CDR3 sequence reads: CASSFRKGQEGTEAFF. The CDR3 region has the DNA TGTGCCAGCAGCTTTCGCAAGGGACAGGAGGGTACTGAAGCTTTCTTT.

This clone was detected many times. The chain has TRBV5-1 and TRBJ2-6; TRBD2 might be the D (7 bases). The V end was cut by 1 base, the J end by 4 bases, with 12 bases between. The germline V gene has CDR1 SGHRS and CDR2 YFSETQ. The CDR3 has 16 residues. CDR3 DNA: TGCGCCAGCAGCTTGTCGGGGGGCGCGGGGGCCAACGTCCTGACTTTC. Protein: CASSLSGGAGANVLTF.

This chain joins TRBV28 and TRBJ1-2; the D is unclear. V was cut by 7 bases and J by 7 bases, with 16 bases left in between. CDR1 MDHEN and CDR2 SYDVKM come from the germline V gene. The length of the CDR3 is 13 residues. The CDR3, as DNA: TGTGCCAGCATATCGGAGACGGATGGTGGCTACACCTTC. Its protein product is CASISETDGGYTF.

The chain carries TRBV5-1 and TRBJ2-5, with 8 bases identical to TRBD1. This CDR3 comprises 15 residues. Germline CDR1 is SGHRS and CDR2 is YFSETQ. V was clipped by 5 bases and J by 4 bases; unmatched bases: 10. The CDR3 DNA reads as TGCGCCAGCAGTTCCCCAGGGGGCTGGGGAGAGACCCAGTACTTC. It translates to CASSSPGGWGETQYF.

The chain recombines TRBV5-6 with TRBJ1-4; no firm D call. The CDR3 length is 13 residues. The germline V and J ends were trimmed by 0 bases and 7 bases, with 7 bases remaining between them. Looked up from germline, CDR1 is SGHDT and CDR2 is YYEEEE. The CDR3 is CASSLERREKLFF. The CDR3 region has the DNA TGTGCCAGCAGCTTGGAGCGTCGTGAAAAACTGTTTTTT.

The rearrangement joins TRBV7-8 to TRBJ2-1, with TRBD1 identical over 10 bases. Per germline, CDR1 SGHVS and CDR2 FQNEAQ. The length of the CDR3 is 15 residues. Trimming took 5 bases from V and 4 from J; bases not matched to a gene: 5. In nucleotides, the CDR3 is TGTGCCAGCAGCACACGACAGGGGGCATACAATGAGCAGTTCTTC. Its protein is CASSTRQGAYNEQFF.

V gene TRBV2 combines with J gene TRBJ2-4, with D uncertain. V dropped 4 bases and J dropped 14 bases, with 9 bases sitting between them. The CDR3 totals 10 residues. Germline V lookup: CDR1 SNHLY, CDR2 FYNNEI. For the CDR3, the DNA is TGTGCCAGCAGTGGCAACTCTGAGTACTTC. This gives the protein CASSGNSEYF.

The chain uses TRBV4-2 and TRBJ1-6; 7 nucleotides align to TRBD1. The CDR3 runs to 17 residues. The trim removed 0 bases at V and 5 bases at J, leaving 7 bases unmatched. Per germline, CDR1 LGHNA and CDR2 YNFKEQ. The CDR3 nucleotides are TGTGCCAGCAGCCAAGATTGGAGGGGGCCCAATAATTCACCCCTCCACTTT. Protein: CASSQDWRGPNNSPLHF.

The rearrangement joins TRBV2 to TRBJ2-5, with D possibly being TRBD1 (6 bases). The CDR3 consists of 17 residues. The ends were cut back, 8 bases at V and 2 bases at J, with 24 bases in the middle. Looked up from germline, CDR1 is SNHLY and CDR2 is FYNNEI. The CDR3 region is CASYKFPTGTRQETQYF. The CDR3 DNA reads as TGTGCCAGCTACAAATTCCCTACCGGGACACGTCAAGAGACCCAGTACTTC.

The V gene is TRBV7-2, the J gene TRBJ1-3; 10 bases agree with TRBD1. This CDR3 spans 17 amino acids. Germline V lookup: CDR1 SGHTA, CDR2 FQGNSA. The ends lost 4 bases at V and 0 bases at J; junction bases unmatched: 6. The DNA of the CDR3 is TGTGCCAGCAGCTCGGGACAGGGGTCGGGCTCTGGAAACACCATATATTTT. It translates to CASSSGQGSGSGNTIYF. Combining the CDR3 with reference TRBV7-2 and TRBJ1-3 gives the whole variable domain GAGVSQSPSNKVTEKGKDVELRCDPISGHTALYWYRQSLGQGLEFLIYFQGNSAPDKSGLPSDRFSAERTGGSVSTLTIQRTQQEDSAVYLCASSSGQGSGSGNTIYFGEGSWLTVV.

For the CDR3, the DNA is TGTGCCAGCAGCCCTCAAGGACTAGCCGGATACAATGAGCAGTTCTTC. Translating gives CASSPQGLAGYNEQFF. This chain joins TRBV7-9 and TRBJ2-1; 8 bases fit TRBD2. Germline CDR1 is SEHNR and CDR2 is FQNEAQ (reference sequence). V lost 5 bases and J lost 4; bases outside the gene matches: 10. This CDR3 is 16 amino acids long. The variable domain in full, with the rest retrieved from reference TRBV7-9 and TRBJ2-1, is DTGVSQNPRHKITKRGQNVTFRCDPISEHNRLYWYRQTLGQGPEFLTYFQNEAQLEKSRLLSDRFSAERPKGSFSTLEIQRTEQGDSAMYLCASSPQGLAGYNEQFFGPGTRLTVL.

The J gene is TRBJ1-1, the V gene TRBV7-6, with D possibly matching TRBD1 (5 bases). This CDR3 is 14 amino acids long. The germline V gene encodes CDR1 SGHVS and CDR2 FNYEAQ. The V end lost 5 bases, the J end lost 1 base, and 11 bases lay between the germline ends. CDR3 in DNA: TGTGCCAGCAGCCCACGAACAGGGAACACTGAAGCTTTCTTT. Translation: CASSPRTGNTEAFF. Based on the CDR3 plus reference TRBV7-6 and TRBJ1-1, the full variable domain is GAGVSQSPRYKVTKRGQDVALRCDPISGHVSLYWYRQALGQGPEFLTYFNYEAQQDKSGLPNDRFSAERPEGSISTLTIQRTEQRDSAMYRCASSPRTGNTEAFFGQGTRLTVV.

The count of this clone is one. The chain couples TRBV5-1 to TRBJ1-6, with 8 nucleotides matching TRBD1. After removal of 9 bases from V and 5 bases from J, the junction contained 7 bases not matched to a gene. There are 14 residues in the CDR3. Germline assignment: CDR1 SGHRS and CDR2 YFSETQ. CDR3 amino acids: CATSPGGDNSPLHF. The DNA for the CDR3 is TGCGCCACCTCCCCAGGGGGCGATAATTCACCCCTCCACTTT.

This clone was detected once. The CDR3 reads CASSPGTGSYGYTF. CDR3 bases: TGTGCCAGCAGCCCCGGGACAGGGTCCTATGGCTACACCTTC. This chain links TRBV28 with TRBJ1-2; 9 bases line up with TRBD1. Germline loops: CDR1 MDHEN, CDR2 SYDVKM. The CDR3 length is 14 residues. V was pared by 6 bases and J by 4 bases, with 6 bases of the junction left unmatched.

The chain has TRBV4-1 and TRBJ2-5; 9 bases are shared with TRBD1. The trim removed 2 bases at V and 3 bases at J, leaving 16 bases unmatched. The CDR3 extends over 19 amino acids. Germline V gene sequence: CDR1 MGHRA, CDR2 YSYEKL. The CDR3, as DNA: TGCGCCAGCAGCCAAAGCTCTGGACAGGGGATCGGAATAGAAGAGACCCAGTACTTC. The encoded protein is CASSQSSGQGIGIEETQYF.

This clone showed up just once. V gene TRBV28 combines with J gene TRBJ1-1, with 7 bases aligning to TRBD1. Germline V gene lookup returns CDR1 MDHEN and CDR2 SYDVKM. V lost 2 bases, J lost 6 bases, and 6 bases stayed unmatched. The CDR3 has 14 amino acids. The CDR3 bases are TGTGCCAGCAGTTTACAAGGGGGCAGGGCTGAAGCTTTCTTT. It translates to CASSLQGGRAEAFF.

This rearrangement joins TRBV6-2 or TRBV6-3 to TRBJ1-2; 8 nucleotides line up with TRBD1. The CDR3 contains 12 residues. V gave up 4 bases and J gave up 10 bases; unmatched junction bases: 5. The V gene's germline CDR1 is MNHEY and CDR2 SVGEGT. The CDR3: CASSSGQGVYTF. Written as DNA, the CDR3 is TGTGCCAGCAGTTCCGGACAGGGTGTCTACACCTTC.

V and J are TRBV4-3 and TRBJ1-3; D perhaps matches TRBD1 (5 bases). The germline gives CDR1 LGHNA, CDR2 YSLEER. Trimming left V 0 bases short and J 5 bases short, with 11 bases between. The CDR3 is 15 amino acids. The CDR3 DNA is TGCGCCAGCAGCCAAGATTCACAGGACCGAAACACCATATATTTT. Translated, it gives CASSQDSQDRNTIYF.

The chain combines TRBV30 with TRBJ2-3; tentatively, D is TRBD1 (6 bases). Germline-derived CDR1 and CDR2 are GTSNPN and SVGIG (reference sequence). This CDR3 comprises 14 residues. With 1 base removed from V and 5 bases from J, the gap between germline ends came to 13 bases. The CDR3 coding sequence is TGTGCCTGGAGTGCAGGGACATCTCTAGATACGCAGTATTTT. Translated, it gives CAWSAGTSLDTQYF.

This rearrangement joins TRBV5-8 to TRBJ1-2, with 7 positions matching TRBD1. With 8 bases clipped from V and 8 bases from J, the junction kept 9 bases outside the gene matches. The germline V gene encodes CDR1 SGHTS and CDR2 YDEGEE. The CDR3 is 12 residues long. CDR3 bases: TGTGCCAGAACAGGGGTGGGGTACGGCTACACCTTC. It yields the protein CARTGVGYGYTF.

This chain links TRBV2 with TRBJ1-2; 7 bases are a match to TRBD1. The germline V gene has CDR1 SNHLY and CDR2 FYNNEI. J was trimmed by 3 bases and V by 4 bases; bases with no gene match: 5. The CDR3 loop spans 14 amino acids. The CDR3 spells CASSGVQGDYGYTF. The CDR3 DNA follows: TGTGCCAGCAGTGGGGTCCAGGGGGACTATGGCTACACCTTC.

The chain carries TRBV21-1 and TRBJ2-2; the table's D gene call, TRBD1, was not cross checked with the DNA. TRBV21-1 is labeled a pseudogene. CDR3 size: 17 residues. DNA for the CDR3: TGTGCCAGCATCCTTGGAGGGACAGGGGGTAAAACCGGGGAGCTGTTTTTT. Amino acid sequence: CASILGGTGGKTGELFF.

The rearrangement links TRBV7-8 to TRBJ1-4; D is unclear. The CDR3 totals 16 residues. The germline V gene encodes CDR1 SGHVS and CDR2 FQNEAQ. Between the trimmed V and J ends, which lost 3 bases and 0 bases, there was a span of 11 bases. The CDR3 loop reads CASSFSRDPTNEKLFF. CDR3 bases: TGTGCCAGCAGCTTTAGTCGGGATCCAACTAATGAAAAACTGTTTTTT.